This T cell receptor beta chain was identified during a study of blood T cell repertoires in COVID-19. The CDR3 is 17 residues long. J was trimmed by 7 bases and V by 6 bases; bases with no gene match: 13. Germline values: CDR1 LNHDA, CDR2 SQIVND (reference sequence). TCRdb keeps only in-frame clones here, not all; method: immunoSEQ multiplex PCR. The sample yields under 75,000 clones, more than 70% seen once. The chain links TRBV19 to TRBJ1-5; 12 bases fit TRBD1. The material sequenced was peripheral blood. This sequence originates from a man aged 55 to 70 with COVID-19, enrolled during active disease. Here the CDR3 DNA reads TGTGCCAGTAGACCTGTTCGGGGACAGGGGGCCGAGCAGCCCCAGCATTTT. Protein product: CASRPVRGQGAEQPQHF.